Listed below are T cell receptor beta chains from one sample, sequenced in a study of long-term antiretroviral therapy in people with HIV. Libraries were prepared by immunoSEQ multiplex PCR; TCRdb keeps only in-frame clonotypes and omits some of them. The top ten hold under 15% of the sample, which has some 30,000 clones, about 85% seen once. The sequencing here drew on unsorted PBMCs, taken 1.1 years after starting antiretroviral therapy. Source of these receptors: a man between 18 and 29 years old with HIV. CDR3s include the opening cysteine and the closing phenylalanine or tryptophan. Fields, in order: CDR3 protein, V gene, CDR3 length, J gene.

CDR3 protein: CASSPNLGLLSYNEQFF
V gene: TRBV4-1
CDR3 length: 17
J gene: TRBJ2-1

CDR3 protein: CASSYSGGGYEQYF
V gene: TRBV6-5
CDR3 length: 14
J gene: TRBJ2-7

CDR3 protein: CACRGVGETQYF
V gene: TRBV30
CDR3 length: 12
J gene: TRBJ2-5

CDR3 protein: CASSLRSGGIDEQYF
V gene: TRBV7-3
CDR3 length: 15
J gene: TRBJ2-7

CDR3 protein: CSVERGMVDTQYF
V gene: TRBV29-1
CDR3 length: 13
J gene: TRBJ2-3

CDR3 protein: CASSGAPGGADTQYF
V gene: TRBV14
CDR3 length: 15
J gene: TRBJ2-3

CDR3 protein: CASREVVNTGELFF
V gene: TRBV28
CDR3 length: 14
J gene: TRBJ2-2

CDR3 protein: CASSLTGQDSGNTIYF
V gene: TRBV7-8
CDR3 length: 16
J gene: TRBJ1-3

CDR3 protein: CASSSGQETQYF
V gene: TRBV5-4
CDR3 length: 12
J gene: TRBJ2-5

CDR3 protein: CASRRGAGAGELFF
V gene: TRBV7-8
CDR3 length: 14
J gene: TRBJ2-2

CDR3 protein: CASTSTGGRGELFF
V gene: TRBV7-2
CDR3 length: 14
J gene: TRBJ2-2

CDR3 protein: CASSFGGRPGANVLTF
V gene: TRBV6-5
CDR3 length: 16
J gene: TRBJ2-6

CDR3 protein: CASSLGPGGRGYTF
V gene: TRBV5-6
CDR3 length: 14
J gene: TRBJ1-2

CDR3 protein: CASSFYREEEQYF
V gene: TRBV7-3
CDR3 length: 13
J gene: TRBJ2-7

CDR3 protein: CASSFGVYYSDEQYF
V gene: TRBV27
CDR3 length: 15
J gene: TRBJ2-7

CDR3 protein: CASSRGMSGDEQYF
V gene: TRBV7-2
CDR3 length: 14
J gene: TRBJ2-7

CDR3 protein: CASSSNLGLRDEQYF
V gene: TRBV7-6
CDR3 length: 15
J gene: TRBJ2-7

CDR3 protein: CASRDSGRNEQFF
V gene: TRBV6-5
CDR3 length: 13
J gene: TRBJ2-1

CDR3 protein: CASSFRDRGLDTQYF
V gene: TRBV5-4
CDR3 length: 15
J gene: TRBJ2-3

CDR3 protein: CASSQVQAGNYGYTF
V gene: TRBV4-3
CDR3 length: 15
J gene: TRBJ1-2

CDR3 protein: CASSQDAENQPQHF
V gene: TRBV4-3
CDR3 length: 14
J gene: TRBJ1-5

CDR3 protein: CASSRSGREVYNEQFF
V gene: TRBV4-1
CDR3 length: 16
J gene: TRBJ2-1

CDR3 protein: CASSWGGKVGQPQHF
V gene: TRBV5-4
CDR3 length: 15
J gene: TRBJ1-5

CDR3 protein: CASSYSLQGHEKLFF
V gene: TRBV6-5
CDR3 length: 15
J gene: TRBJ1-4

CDR3 protein: CASRTGTDNQPQHF
V gene: TRBV28
CDR3 length: 14
J gene: TRBJ1-5

CDR3 protein: CASSLWGGVDSNQPQHF
V gene: TRBV7-2
CDR3 length: 17
J gene: TRBJ1-5

CDR3 protein: CASSDAGKHQPQHF
V gene: TRBV2
CDR3 length: 14
J gene: TRBJ1-5

CDR3 protein: CASSPDGLGTQYF
V gene: TRBV5-8
CDR3 length: 13
J gene: TRBJ2-5

CDR3 protein: CASSDPDLSGNTIYF
V gene: TRBV10-1
CDR3 length: 15
J gene: TRBJ1-3

CDR3 protein: CASSQSGQGKGRNGELFF
V gene: TRBV4-1
CDR3 length: 18
J gene: TRBJ2-2

CDR3 protein: CASSYPRGRGYTF
V gene: TRBV6-5
CDR3 length: 13
J gene: TRBJ1-2

CDR3 protein: CASSLGGPFRGETQYF
V gene: TRBV18
CDR3 length: 16
J gene: TRBJ2-5

CDR3 protein: CASSKWGLGAQEGYTF
V gene: TRBV28
CDR3 length: 16
J gene: TRBJ1-2

CDR3 protein: CASSIFGVQETQYF
V gene: TRBV27
CDR3 length: 14
J gene: TRBJ2-5

CDR3 protein: CASGTGVNIQYF
V gene: TRBV2
CDR3 length: 12
J gene: TRBJ2-4

CDR3 protein: CASSQTGDYEQYF
V gene: TRBV5-1
CDR3 length: 13
J gene: TRBJ2-7

CDR3 protein: CASSQGQGSYEQYF
V gene: TRBV5-4
CDR3 length: 14
J gene: TRBJ2-7

CDR3 protein: CASSPWTSGIGYEQYF
V gene: TRBV18
CDR3 length: 16
J gene: TRBJ2-7

CDR3 protein: CASSLAGWGEKLFF
V gene: TRBV7-9
CDR3 length: 14
J gene: TRBJ1-4

CDR3 protein: CASSQDPSSEQFF
V gene: TRBV4-1
CDR3 length: 13
J gene: TRBJ2-1

CDR3 protein: CASSPSGPPSKSGSNQPQHF
V gene: TRBV18
CDR3 length: 20
J gene: TRBJ1-5

CDR3 protein: CASTDKTDYGYTF
V gene: TRBV28
CDR3 length: 13
J gene: TRBJ1-2

CDR3 protein: CASSGGGARETQYF
V gene: TRBV7-9
CDR3 length: 14
J gene: TRBJ2-5

CDR3 protein: CASSPVIRSNQPQHF
V gene: TRBV6-5
CDR3 length: 15
J gene: TRBJ1-5

CDR3 protein: CASSPGLYGYTF
V gene: TRBV2
CDR3 length: 12
J gene: TRBJ1-2

CDR3 protein: CASSEQGADGEKLFF
V gene: TRBV28
CDR3 length: 15
J gene: TRBJ1-4

CDR3 protein: CASSSSLLDTQYF
V gene: TRBV7-9
CDR3 length: 13
J gene: TRBJ2-3

CDR3 protein: CASRERTGSTDTQYF
V gene: TRBV6-5
CDR3 length: 15
J gene: TRBJ2-3

CDR3 protein: CASSPGSAYYGYTF
V gene: TRBV18
CDR3 length: 14
J gene: TRBJ1-2

CDR3 protein: CASSQDRVGGYTF
V gene: TRBV4-1
CDR3 length: 13
J gene: TRBJ1-2

CDR3 protein: CASSLSVGRVGNEQFF
V gene: TRBV27
CDR3 length: 16
J gene: TRBJ2-1

CDR3 protein: CSVTGGYEKLFF
V gene: TRBV29-1
CDR3 length: 12
J gene: TRBJ1-4

CDR3 protein: CAWSRQLGEKLFF
V gene: TRBV30
CDR3 length: 13
J gene: TRBJ1-4

CDR3 protein: CSVDGAGVGTGELFF
V gene: TRBV29-1
CDR3 length: 15
J gene: TRBJ2-2

CDR3 protein: CASSQPRGDEQFF
V gene: TRBV4-1
CDR3 length: 13
J gene: TRBJ2-1

CDR3 protein: CAIMGDSHTDTQYF
V gene: TRBV10-3
CDR3 length: 14
J gene: TRBJ2-3

CDR3 protein: CASSVGGARSSEAFF
V gene: TRBV5-1
CDR3 length: 15
J gene: TRBJ1-1

CDR3 protein: CASSIASGGAYYGYTF
V gene: TRBV19
CDR3 length: 16
J gene: TRBJ1-2

CDR3 protein: CASSLVTGGDEQYF
V gene: TRBV13
CDR3 length: 14
J gene: TRBJ2-7